This T cell receptor (beta chain) was captured by sequencing in a study of T cells in Graves' hyperthyroidism and ophthalmopathy. This CDR3 spans 13 amino acids. Germline V lookup: CDR1 SGHRS, CDR2 YFSETQ. V gave up 0 bases and J gave up 8 bases, with 8 bases separating them. Amplification of TCR beta CDR3 regions was performed using RNA transcripts as template. The study used the HTBI primer set for a first-round RT-PCR of the TCR CDR3. TCRdb redid the calling of the multiplex PCR reads with MiXCR, one entry per CDR3 protein. The sample carries more than 350,000 distinct CDR3 sequences, roughly 15% recorded once.

The rearrangement joins TRBV5-1 to TRBJ1-4; TRBD1 might be the D (6 bases). The sequence was collected from a woman in her 30s with Graves' hyperthyroidism that later progressed to Graves' ophthalmopathy. Sequencing was performed on blood. CDR3 nucleotides: TGCGCCAGCAGCTTGGGGACAGACGAAAAACTGTTTTTT. Its protein product is CASSLGTDEKLFF.